This TCR beta chain comes out of a study of human T cells and chemical hapten exposure. Study outcomes and limitations: It was expanded TCRs that formed significantly more large CDR3 similarity clusters than controls did.

Germline CDR1 and CDR2: DFQATT and SNEGSKA (reference sequence). CDR3 length equals 14 residues. V lost 3 bases and J lost 8; bases outside the gene matches: 3. Worth noting for this clonotype: Its antigen is currently unknown.

TCRdb called the RACE reads again in MiXCR, with one record for every CDR3 protein. The sample lists under 130,000 distinct CDR3 sequences, about 10% seen once, with around 3.5% in the top ten. Time point meaning: patch test 1, 2 weeks after DPC sensitization. Documented treatment: therapeutic diphenylcyclopropenone sensitization with weekly scalp DPC. The V call is TRBV20-1, the J call TRBJ2-1; 14 nucleotides agree with TRBD2. The sequencing used whole blood, collected in connection with sensitization to the hapten diphenylcyclopropenone (DPC). The receptor was isolated from a woman in her forties with alopecia areata. Some clones in this sample may be carry-over from other donors' samples. CDR3 in amino acids: CSARTSGRVYEQFF. The DNA of the CDR3 is TGCAGTGCTAGGACTAGCGGGAGGGTCTATGAGCAGTTCTTC.